This T cell receptor (beta chain) was documented in a study of T cell repertoires in cytomegalovirus infection. For the study at large: CMV infection plus the matching HLA type was flagged by public TCR beta signatures.

TCRdb called the reads again in MiXCR, with one record for every CDR3 protein. The table has some 100,000 distinct CDR3 sequences, around a quarter seen once. V dropped 6 bases and J dropped 6 bases, with 15 bases sitting between them. This CDR3 spans 14 amino acids. CDR1 MNHEY and CDR2 SVGAGI come from the germline V gene. This sequence joins TRBV6-5 and TRBJ2-1; D is unresolved. The receptor was isolated from a human donor in good health (CMV status not recorded). Some clones in this sample may be carry-over from other donors' samples. Material for sequencing was CD8+ T cells from PBMCs. CDR3: CASRTPYAINEQFF. Here the CDR3 DNA reads TGTGCCAGCAGGACACCCTACGCTATCAATGAGCAGTTCTTC.